Below are 8 T cell receptor beta chains sequenced from a single sample in a study of T cells in Graves' hyperthyroidism and ophthalmopathy. RNA transcripts served as the template for amplifying TCR beta CDR3 regions. First-round RT-PCR with HTBI primers amplified the TCR CDR3 region. TCRdb used MiXCR to reprocess the multiplex PCR reads, holding one entry per CDR3 protein. The data contain hundreds of thousands of distinct CDR3 sequences, approximately 13% of them singletons. The sequenced sample consisted of blood. The origin of the receptors is a young woman with Graves' hyperthyroidism.

This clonotype appeared many times. The chain has TRBV20-1 and TRBJ2-7, with 8 bases fitting TRBD2. The CDR3 has 11 residues. Germline CDR1 is DFQATT and CDR2 is SNEGSKA (reference sequence). V gave up 8 bases and J gave up 3 bases; unmatched junction bases: 3. CDR3 DNA: TGCAGTCTAGCGGGCCGCTACGAGCAGTACTTC. Protein: CSLAGRYEQYF.

The chain recombines TRBV12-3 or TRBV12-4 with TRBJ2-6; D call uncertain. This CDR3 spans 14 amino acids. V lost 1 base, J lost 5 bases, and 6 bases lay in between. CDR3 coding DNA: TGTGCCAGCAGTTTAGGGGTCCGGGCCAACGTCCTGACTTTC. It yields the protein CASSLGVRANVLTF.

The chain combines TRBV5-5 with TRBJ2-1; TRBD1 aligns across 11 bases. V shed 6 bases, J shed 4 bases, and the junction held 9 bases outside the gene matches. This CDR3 region has 16 residues. The V gene's germline CDR1 is SGHKS and CDR2 YYEKEE (reference sequence). The CDR3, as DNA: TGTGCCAGCACCCCGGGGGGACAGGGGGGTTACAATGAGCAGTTCTTC. Its translation is CASTPGGQGGYNEQFF. The full variable domain, in which reference TRBV5-5 and TRBJ2-1 provide the parts outside the CDR3, is DAGVTQSPTHLIKTRGQQVTLRCSPISGHKSVSWYQQVLGQGPQFIFQYYEKEERGRGNFPDRFSARQFPNYSSELNVNALLLGDSALYLCASTPGGQGGYNEQFFGPGTRLTVL.

This clonotype came up many times. This chain connects TRBV20-1 to TRBJ2-3; 12 positions match TRBD2. The CDR3 spans 14 residues. Germline CDR1 is DFQATT and CDR2 is SNEGSKA (reference sequence). V shed 7 bases and J 3 bases; nucleotides not matched to a gene: 5. The CDR3 spells CSVQTSGRTDTQYF. The CDR3 nucleotides read TGCAGTGTCCAGACTAGCGGGAGAACAGATACGCAGTATTTT.

This clonotype showed up many times. The genes are TRBV4-2 and TRBJ1-1; D gene ambiguous. The CDR3 has 17 residues. V gave up 1 base and J gave up 0 bases, with 15 bases separating them. Per the germline V gene, CDR1 is LGHNA and CDR2 is YNFKEQ. CDR3 sequence reads: CASSQADSEPMNTEAFF. In nucleotides, the CDR3 is TGTGCCAGCAGCCAAGCAGACTCCGAACCTATGAACACTGAAGCTTTCTTT.

V is TRBV11-1 and J is TRBJ2-7; 7 positions match TRBD1. V trimming: 4 bases; J trimming: 3 bases; junction bases outside the gene matches: 6. Germline CDR1 reads SGHAT; CDR2 reads FQDESV (reference sequence). The CDR3 is 14 residues long. The CDR3 spells CASSWDSRDYEQYF. In DNA form, the CDR3 reads TGTGCCAGCAGCTGGGACAGCCGAGACTACGAGCAGTACTTC.

This clonotype has at least ten counts. The rearrangement uses TRBV7-3 and TRBJ2-7; the match to TRBD2 covers 12 bases. Germline V CDR1 and CDR2: SGHTA, FQGTGA. With V trimmed by 0 bases and J by 5 bases, 2 bases remained unmatched. CDR3 length equals 15 residues. In nucleotides, the CDR3 is TGTGCCAGCAGCTTAACTCTAGCGGGAGGGAACGAGCAGTACTTC. It is translated as CASSLTLAGGNEQYF.

This clonotype was seen ten or more times. The CDR3 loop is CASSGGAPPMSSPLHF. As DNA, the CDR3 is TGTGCCAGCAGCGGGGGGGCGCCGCCGATGAGTTCACCCCTCCACTTT. This chain uses TRBV9 with TRBJ1-6; perhaps TRBD1 as D (6 bases). CDR3 length: 16 amino acids. CDR1 is SGDLS and CDR2 is YYNGEE in the germline V gene. Deletions cut 3 bases from V and 9 bases from J, with 19 bases between.